This is a list of T cell receptor beta chains from one sample in a study of blood T cell repertoires in COVID-19. The repertoire was sequenced with immunoSEQ multiplex PCR; TCRdb's copy has only in-frame clones and lacks some. The data show tens of thousands of clones, 82% seen once. The sequenced material came from peripheral blood. The origin of the receptors is a woman in her sixties or seventies with acute or convalescent COVID-19. CDR3s include the opening cysteine and the closing phenylalanine or tryptophan. A D gene is named only where the DNA matches it firmly. Not all rows give a size; the values are once, few, many and, for expanded clones, a class.

size	V	J	D	DNA	CDR3
-	TRBV7-2	TRBJ2-7	TRBD2	TGTGCCAGCACCGATCGCGGGGGAGGAAGCTCCTACGAGCAGTACTTC	CASTDRGGGSSYEQYF
-	TRBV14	TRBJ1-6	TRBD1	TGTGCCAGCAGCCGATGGACAGGGATACAGTCACCCCTCCACTTT	CASSRWTGIQSPLHF
-	TRBV28	TRBJ2-7	TRBD1	TGTGCCAGCAGAACCAAATCCGGGACAGTAACCTACGAGCAGTACTTC	CASRTKSGTVTYEQYF
-	TRBV9	TRBJ2-7	TRBD2	TGTGCCAGCAGCGTAGTCCCCCGGGGGGGGCCCCACGAGCAGTACTTC	CASSVVPRGGPHEQYF
-	TRBV14	TRBJ1-1	-	TGTGCCAGCAGCAAGACTGCCGGAATTTTGAACACTGAAGCTTTCTTT	CASSKTAGILNTEAFF
-	TRBV5-6	TRBJ2-7	TRBD1	TGTGCCAGCAGCTTCCGGGACAGGTCAGCGGAGCAGTACTTC	CASSFRDRSAEQYF
-	TRBV5-6	TRBJ1-2	-	TGTGCCAGCAGGGGTATTGGGAGGGGCGGAAATGGCTACACCTTC	CASRGIGRGGNGYTF
-	TRBV6-6	TRBJ2-1	-	TGTGCCAGCCGGGGGAGTGGGCTTGAGGCCTACAATGAGCAGTTCTTC	CASRGSGLEAYNEQFF
-	TRBV3-1/TRBV3-2	TRBJ2-7	-	TGTGCCAGCAGCCAAGACCTAACCAGGGGCTACGAGCAGTACTTC	CASSQDLTRGYEQYF
once	TRBV14	TRBJ2-7	-	TGTGCCAGCAGCCAAGAGGCAGGGGCTCCCTACGAGCAGTACTTC	CASSQEAGAPYEQYF
-	TRBV10-3	TRBJ1-2	TRBD1	TGTGCCATCAGTGAGTCGAGGGGCAGGGGGCACTATGGCTACACCTTC	CAISESRGRGHYGYTF
-	TRBV6-5	TRBJ2-1	-	TGTGCCAGCAGTTACTCTAGCTCGAATGAGCAGTTCTTC	CASSYSSSNEQFF
-	TRBV30	TRBJ1-4	-	TGTGCCTGGAGGACTTTCGCTAATGAAAAACTGTTTTTT	CAWRTFANEKLFF
-	TRBV18	TRBJ2-1	-	TGTGCCAGCTCACCGAAGGACAGCCAATCCTACAATGAGCAGTTCTTC	CASSPKDSQSYNEQFF
-	TRBV21-1	TRBJ1-6	-	TGTGCCAGCAGCGAAGCTCCCCGGGGTAATCCGGCACCCCTCCACTTT	CASSEAPRGNPAPLHF
-	TRBV5-1	TRBJ2-1	-	TGCGCCAGCAGCTTCTCTAGCGAGAATGAGCAGTTCTTC	CASSFSSENEQFF
-	TRBV5-6	TRBJ2-1	TRBD2	TGTGCCAGCAGCCCGGCCTTCCGGAGCGGGGGGGCCGTTTTGCAGTTCTTC	CASSPAFRSGGAVLQFF
once	TRBV19	TRBJ2-5	-	TGTGCCAGTAGCCAGGTCGGGACAAACTTGCAAGAGACCCAGTACTTC	CASSQVGTNLQETQYF
-	TRBV5-4	TRBJ2-7	TRBD1	TGTGCCAGCAGCTCAGATTCCCGGGACAGGCCCTACGAGCAGTACTTC	CASSSDSRDRPYEQYF
-	TRBV13	TRBJ2-3	TRBD2	TGTGCCAGCAGTCCCAGGTTAGCGGGGGGGCGTAGCACAGATACGCAGTATTTT	CASSPRLAGGRSTDTQYF
-	TRBV29-1	TRBJ2-3	TRBD2	TGCAGCGTAGGTAGCGGGAGACGCACAGATACGCAGTATTTT	CSVGSGRRTDTQYF
-	TRBV5-4	TRBJ2-7	TRBD2	TGTGCCAGAGGGACCGGGACTAGCGGGCTGAGGGGGGTTGAGCAGTACTTC	CARGTGTSGLRGVEQYF
-	TRBV19	TRBJ2-5	-	TGTGCCAGTAGTAATAGCGGCCAAGAGGCCCAGTACTTC	CASSNSGQEAQYF
-	TRBV5-1	TRBJ2-2	-	TGCGCCAGCAGCCAAAACACCGGGGAGCTGTTTTTT	CASSQNTGELFF
-	TRBV5-4	TRBJ1-2	-	TGTGCCAGCAGCTTGCAGGGTACGGATGGCTACACCTTC	CASSLQGTDGYTF
-	TRBV11-2	TRBJ2-7	TRBD2	TGTGCCAGCAGCCCAGTAGGCAGACTAGCGGGAGTTTCTTACGAGCAGTACTTC	CASSPVGRLAGVSYEQYF
-	TRBV30	TRBJ2-5	-	TGTGCCTCCAGACTAGAGGCAGAGACCCAGTACTTC	CASRLEAETQYF
-	TRBV3-1/TRBV3-2	TRBJ2-1	-	TGTGCCAGCAGCCAATTAGCTAGCTTGCATGAGCAGTTCTTC	CASSQLASLHEQFF
-	TRBV6-2/TRBV6-3	TRBJ2-2	TRBD1	TGTGCCAGCAGTTGGACAGGGGTCCCCGGGGAGCTGTTTTTT	CASSWTGVPGELFF
-	TRBV24-1	TRBJ2-1	TRBD1	TGTGCCGCAGGACAGGGGGACTACAATGAGCAGTTCTTC	CAAGQGDYNEQFF
-	TRBV19	TRBJ2-1	TRBD2	TGTGCCAGTAGGGCATCGGTAGCGGGGGGTTACAATGAGCAGTTCTTC	CASRASVAGGYNEQFF
once	TRBV4-2	TRBJ1-4	TRBD1	TGTGCCAGCAGCCAACCAGGACAGGCCGATTATGAAAAACTGTTTTTT	CASSQPGQADYEKLFF
few	TRBV28	TRBJ1-1	-	TGTGCCAGCAGTTTAATCTTAAGGGGACTGCCTGAGAACACTGAAGCTTTCTTT	CASSLILRGLPENTEAFF
-	TRBV7-9	TRBJ2-1	-	TGTGCCAGCAGCTTATTACCAGGTGGGGGGTCAGCGAATGAGCAGTTCTTC	CASSLLPGGGSANEQFF
-	TRBV11-2	TRBJ1-4	TRBD1	TGTGCCAGCAGCTTAGGGGGGACAGCTAATGAAAAACTGTTTTTT	CASSLGGTANEKLFF
few	TRBV12-2	TRBJ1-5	-	TGTGCAAGTCGCCTACAGGGGGCGAGTCAGCCCCAGCATTTT	CASRLQGASQPQHF
-	TRBV7-8	TRBJ2-5	-	TGTGCCAGCAGCATCCGACAGGCGGATCAAGAGACCCAGTACTTC	CASSIRQADQETQYF
few	TRBV5-1	TRBJ1-2	TRBD1	TGCGCCAGCAGCGGACAGGGCTCAGGCTACACCTTC	CASSGQGSGYTF
-	TRBV5-4	TRBJ1-5	-	TGTGCCAGCAGCTTCCGAACCGGGTTCAGCCAGCCCCAGCATTTT	CASSFRTGFSQPQHF
-	TRBV7-9	TRBJ1-6	TRBD1	TGTGCCAGCAGCTTGGGACAGAGGGGTTCACCCCTCCACTTT	CASSLGQRGSPLHF
-	TRBV7-2	TRBJ2-2	TRBD2	TGTGCCAGCAGCTCCTCCCTATTAGCGGGGGGGACCGGGGAGCTGTTTTTT	CASSSSLLAGGTGELFF
-	TRBV24-1	TRBJ2-1	TRBD2	TGTGCCACCAGTGACACCGTGCGGGAGACGACGCAGTTCTTC	CATSDTVRETTQFF
-	TRBV4-1	TRBJ1-2	TRBD1	TGCGCCAGCAGCCGAGTGACAGGGGTAGTCTATGGCTACACCTTC	CASSRVTGVVYGYTF
-	TRBV29-1	TRBJ1-1	TRBD1	TGCAGCGCCCTAGGGACAGGGAGGACTAACACTGAAGCTTTCTTT	CSALGTGRTNTEAFF
-	TRBV7-9	TRBJ1-2	TRBD1	TGTGCCAGCCATACGGGGACAGGCTATGGCTACACCTTC	CASHTGTGYGYTF
once	TRBV6-5	TRBJ1-2	-	TGTGCCAGCAGTTACCGCGGGGGAAACTATGGCTACACCTTC	CASSYRGGNYGYTF
-	TRBV4-1	TRBJ1-2	-	TGCGCCAGCAGCCAAGAGATCAGTAACTATGGCTACACCTTC	CASSQEISNYGYTF
-	TRBV19	TRBJ2-7	TRBD1	TGTGCCAGTTCGACAAAACCCTCACAGGGGGCAGGCGAGCAGTACTTC	CASSTKPSQGAGEQYF
-	TRBV5-5	TRBJ1-2	-	TGTGCCAGCAGCCCTGACACTAACTATGGCTACACCTTC	CASSPDTNYGYTF
-	TRBV3-1/TRBV3-2	TRBJ2-7	TRBD1	TGTGCCAGCAGCCGGCAGGACAGGGGAAACTCCTACGAGCAGTACTTC	CASSRQDRGNSYEQYF
-	TRBV5-1	TRBJ1-1	TRBD1	TGCGCCAGCAGCTTCCGGACAGGCGGTGTTACCATGAACACTGAAGCTTTCTTT	CASSFRTGGVTMNTEAFF
once	TRBV5-6	TRBJ1-2	-	TGTGCCAGCAGCTTCCCCAGAAGCTATGGCTACACCTTC	CASSFPRSYGYTF
-	TRBV28	TRBJ1-2	TRBD1	TGTGCCAGCAGTCGGACAGGGCTTAACTATGGCTACACCTTC	CASSRTGLNYGYTF
-	TRBV18	TRBJ1-2	TRBD1	TGTGCCAGCTCACCGATGGAAGGGACAGTAAACGGAGGCTATGGCTACACCTTC	CASSPMEGTVNGGYGYTF
-	TRBV28	TRBJ1-2	TRBD1	TGTGCCAGCAGCCTGACAGGGGGCAAGGTGCATGGCTACACCTTC	CASSLTGGKVHGYTF
once	TRBV7-8	TRBJ1-5	-	TGTGCCAGCAGCCAACAGGTCAATCAGCCCCAGCATTTT	CASSQQVNQPQHF